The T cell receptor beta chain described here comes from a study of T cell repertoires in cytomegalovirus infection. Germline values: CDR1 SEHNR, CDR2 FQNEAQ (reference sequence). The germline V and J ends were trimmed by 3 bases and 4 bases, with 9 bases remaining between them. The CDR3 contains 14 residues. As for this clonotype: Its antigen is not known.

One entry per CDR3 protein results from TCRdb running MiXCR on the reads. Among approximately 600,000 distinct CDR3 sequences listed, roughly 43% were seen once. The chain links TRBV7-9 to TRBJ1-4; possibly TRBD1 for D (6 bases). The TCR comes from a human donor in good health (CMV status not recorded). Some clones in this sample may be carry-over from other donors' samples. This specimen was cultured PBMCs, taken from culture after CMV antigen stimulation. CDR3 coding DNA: TGTGCCAGCAGCTTCGACAGGATTAATGAAAAACTGTTTTTT. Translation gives CASSFDRINEKLFF.